This TCR beta chain was recovered during a study of T cells after yellow fever vaccination. Turning to the study itself: Each low-cell-number fraction was prepared by means of SMART-Seq v4 Ultra Low Input. Study-wide results and limits: Most clones from primary vaccination resurfaced after the booster (around 95% CD4, around 90% CD8).

For TCR, cDNA came from 5'RACE template switching, which added a universal primer site and UMIs. From the 5' RACE reads, TCRdb called clonotypes with MiXCR, one entry per CDR3 protein. The data show about 360,000 distinct CDR3 sequences, approximately 6% seen once. Germline lookup yields CDR1 MNHEY and CDR2 SVGEGT. CDR3 length: 14 amino acids. V shed 6 bases and J shed 2 bases, with 14 bases lying between them. This clonotype was seen ten or more times. What it recognizes is unknown. The sequence came from a man younger than 40 who received the YFV17D yellow fever vaccine. Here the sequenced sample was PBMCs, taken 5 days after the yellow fever booster vaccination. This chain joins TRBV6-2 or TRBV6-3 and TRBJ2-7; D is unclear. In DNA form, the CDR3 reads TGTGCCAGCAGCATAACGGCCGGTACCTACGAGCAGTACTTC. As protein: CASSITAGTYEQYF.